The present T cell receptor (beta chain) was sequenced within a study of cytomegalovirus exposure and HLA in healthy donors. 60 Vbeta and 13 Jbeta primers were used in PCR. The assay was immunoSEQ multiplex PCR, and TCRdb's table has in-frame clones only and misses some. This repertoire shows under 150,000 clones, around a tenth found once; its top ten account for about 2%. The CDR3 totals 13 residues. V was shortened by 6 bases and J by 4 bases, with 11 bases between the two germline ends. The germline CDR1 and CDR2 sequences are MNHEY and SVGAGI. As for this clone: What it binds is not known.

While unrecorded immune exposures were likely, the donors were nominally healthy when sampled. The study's findings and limits: Presence/absence comparisons presumed near-even sequencing depth among donors.

This rearrangement joins TRBV6-5 to TRBJ2-3; tentatively, D is TRBD2 (6 bases). The TCR originated in a male donor in good health and CMV-seronegative. Sequencing was carried out using PBMCs. The CDR3 nucleotides read TGTGCCAGCAGGGAATCGGGGGCAGATACGCAGTATTTT. The encoded protein is CASRESGADTQYF.